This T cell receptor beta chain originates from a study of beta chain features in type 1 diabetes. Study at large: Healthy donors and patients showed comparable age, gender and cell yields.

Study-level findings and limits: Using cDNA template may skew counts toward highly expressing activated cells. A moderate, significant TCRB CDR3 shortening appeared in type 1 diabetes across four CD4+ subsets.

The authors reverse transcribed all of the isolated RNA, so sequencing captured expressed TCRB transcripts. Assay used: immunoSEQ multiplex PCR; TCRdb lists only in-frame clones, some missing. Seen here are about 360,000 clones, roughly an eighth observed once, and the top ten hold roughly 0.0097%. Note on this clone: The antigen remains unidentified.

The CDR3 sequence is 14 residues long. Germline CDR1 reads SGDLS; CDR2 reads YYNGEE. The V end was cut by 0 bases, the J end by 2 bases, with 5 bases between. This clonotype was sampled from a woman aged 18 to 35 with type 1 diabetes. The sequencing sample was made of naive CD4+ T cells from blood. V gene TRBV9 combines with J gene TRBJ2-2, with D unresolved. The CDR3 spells CASSVAVNTGELFF. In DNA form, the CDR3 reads TGTGCCAGCAGCGTAGCAGTAAACACCGGGGAGCTGTTTTTT.